The source of this TCR beta chain is a study of cytomegalovirus exposure and HLA in healthy donors. V was pared by 3 bases and J by 1 base, with 10 bases between. CDR1 is LNHDA and CDR2 is SQIVND in the germline V gene (reference sequence). There are 15 residues in the CDR3. Clones were sequenced by immunoSEQ multiplex PCR, and TCRdb holds only the in-frame ones, with some missing. The profile shows about 43,000 clones, about 94% of them singletons. The sequencing sample was made of PBMCs. The chain uses TRBV19 and TRBJ1-5, with TRBD1 as a possible D gene (5 bases). The TCR comes from a man younger than 35 in good health and CMV-seronegative. DNA of the CDR3: TGTGCCAGTAGTATCTCCCGGGGGAGCAATCAGCCCCAGCATTTT. It translates to CASSISRGSNQPQHF.